A few counts support the clone carrying this T cell receptor (beta chain). What it binds is unknown. The record originates from a study of CD8 T cells in ankylosing spondylitis. Overall study results and limits: A TCR beta motif of 7 to 9 highly homologous variants seemed to mark ankylosing spondylitis blood. Previously reported in reactive arthritis synovial fluid and blood were some of the motif variants. Clones tied to disease were said to be significantly enriched in matched ankylosing spondylitis synovial fluid. Clones linked with disease were CD8+ and fairly uncommon in the peripheral blood.

V shed 6 bases, J shed 9 bases, and the junction held 12 bases outside the gene matches. The CDR3 is made up of 14 amino acids. Scientists made TCR beta libraries using quantitative 5'-RACE with molecular barcodes. TCRdb re-analysed the 5' RACE reads in MiXCR, keeping a single row per CDR3 protein. Seen here are fewer than 450,000 distinct CDR3 sequences, about a sixth observed once, and the top ten hold 1%. This clonotype was sampled from a male donor with ankylosing spondylitis. Sample: blood, either unsorted or a sorted T cell fraction (not recorded which). The chain employs TRBV12-3 or TRBV12-4 and TRBJ2-5, with 8 bases matching TRBD1. CDR3 nucleotide sequence: TGTGCCAGCAGGGCGGGGACAGGAGTAGTGTCCCAGTACTTC. It translates to CASRAGTGVVSQYF.